The sample holds a few counts of the clone carrying this T cell receptor (beta chain). This sample stems from a study of blood T cell repertoires in COVID-19. Turning to the study itself: Acute and convalescent COVID-19 samples came from the United States, Italy and Spain. From T cells, B-cell-depleted T cells, or PBMCs came the material, which was cDNA or gDNA.

Original analysis: Amplification with reference gene primers provided the estimates of nucleated cell counts. Sequenced by immunoSEQ multiplex PCR; TCRdb stores in-frame clones only, minus some. That table is the source of V, J and clone size, and D and trimming were worked out from the DNA. The profile shows tens of thousands of clones, 75% to 90% of them singletons. Germline V gives CDR1 SGDLS, CDR2 YYNGEE. V lost 0 bases, J lost 3 bases, and 13 bases lay in between. This CDR3 is built from 15 residues. The chain uses TRBV9 and TRBJ2-7; the D gene is possibly TRBD1 (5 bases). This sequence originates from a human donor in a cohort sampled during active COVID-19. Sequencing used peripheral blood. CDR3 DNA sequence: TGTGCCAGCAGCGTAGAAGGGGAAGGGCGCTACGAGCAGTACTTC. Protein sequence: CASSVEGEGRYEQYF.